This TCR beta chain was sequenced for a study of immune evolution from preneoplasia to lung adenocarcinoma. Whole-study findings and limits: Normal lung had the highest top T cell clone frequencies.

Each case's diagnosis was confirmed by two pathologists on H&E. This CDR3 comprises 15 residues. Germline lookup yields CDR1 KGHSH and CDR2 LQKENI. Trimming cost V 4 bases and J 3 bases; bases outside gene matches: 4. The repertoire was sequenced with immunoSEQ multiplex PCR; TCRdb's copy has only in-frame clones and lacks some. The data show thousands of clones, roughly 77% seen once. As regards this clone: What it binds is unknown.

The chain carries TRBV18 and TRBJ2-3; TRBD2 aligns across 10 bases. This receptor was taken from a person aged 55-85 years with lung adenocarcinoma. Sequenced sample: FFPE minimally invasive lung adenocarcinoma tissue. CDR3 in DNA: TGTGCCAGCTCACTACGGACTAGCGGAACAGATACGCAGTATTTT. This translates into CASSLRTSGTDTQYF.